The 17 T cell receptor beta chains reported below all come from one sample, sequenced in a study of T cells in Graves' hyperthyroidism and ophthalmopathy. Using RNA transcripts as the source, TCR beta CDR3 regions were amplified. A first-round RT-PCR of the TCR CDR3 used the HTBI primer set. TCRdb used MiXCR to reprocess the multiplex PCR reads, holding one entry per CDR3 protein. This table has approximately 400,000 distinct CDR3 sequences, about 15% appearing once. Sequencing used blood. The receptor source for this set is a woman aged 18-35 years with Graves' hyperthyroidism.

This clonotype came up many times. This chain uses TRBV12-3 or TRBV12-4 with TRBJ1-2; D is unclear. The V and J ends lost 4 bases and 0 bases respectively, with 3 bases between them. The CDR3 covers 12 residues. CDR3 region: CASSYTNYGYTF. The CDR3 nucleotides are TGTGCCAGCAGTTATACTAACTATGGCTACACCTTC.

In its sample, this clonotype was seen many times. This rearrangement joins TRBV15 to TRBJ1-5; no reliable D call. The CDR3 sequence is 17 residues long. The V end was cut by 0 bases, the J end by 4 bases, with 16 bases between. The germline CDR1 and CDR2 sequences are LNHNV and YYDKDF (reference sequence). The CDR3 nucleotides read TGTGCCACCAGCAGAGATCTAACCTCGACGGCAAATCAGCCCCAGCATTTT. Amino acids: CATSRDLTSTANQPQHF.

This clonotype was seen many times. The genes are TRBV7-9 and TRBJ2-7, with D hard to call. Per germline, CDR1 SEHNR and CDR2 FQNEAQ (reference sequence). V lost 3 bases, J lost 5 bases, and 8 bases lay in between. CDR3 length: 12 amino acids. The DNA for the CDR3 is TGTGCCAGCAGCTTTTCTCGCCACGAGCAGTACTTC. This gives the protein CASSFSRHEQYF. The full variable domain, rest sourced from reference TRBV7-9 and TRBJ2-7, is DTGVSQNPRHKITKRGQNVTFRCDPISEHNRLYWYRQTLGQGPEFLTYFQNEAQLEKSRLLSDRFSAERPKGSFSTLEIQRTEQGDSAMYLCASSFSRHEQYFGPGTRLTVT.

This clonotype was found a few times. This chain joins TRBV25-1 and TRBJ2-3, with D possibly being TRBD2 (6 bases). Trimming pared 7 bases from V and 9 bases from J, leaving 11 bases between. There are 11 residues in the CDR3. In germline, CDR1 is MGHDK, CDR2 SYGVNS. The CDR3 DNA follows: TGTGCCAGCATGCGGGGAGACACGCAGTATTTT. This encodes CASMRGDTQYF.

The chain recombines TRBV30 with TRBJ1-5; weak D call: TRBD1 (5 bases). CDR3 length equals 13 residues. Germline CDR1 reads GTSNPN; CDR2 reads SVGIG (reference sequence). V lost 0 bases, J lost 5 bases, and 8 bases lay in between. The CDR3 here is CAWSVQADQPQHF. The CDR3 region has the DNA TGTGCCTGGAGTGTACAGGCCGATCAGCCCCAGCATTTT.

In this sample, this clonotype turned up a few times. This chain joins TRBV4-1 and TRBJ2-7, with D possibly matching TRBD1 (6 bases). CDR1 is MGHRA and CDR2 is YSYEKL in the germline V gene. V lost 4 bases, J lost 4 bases, and 17 bases lay in between. The length of the CDR3 is 15 residues. CDR3 in amino acids: CASSLSRDTAYEQYF. The CDR3 nucleotides are TGCGCCAGCAGCCTTTCCCGGGACACCGCTTACGAGCAGTACTTC.

At least ten counts were recorded for this clonotype. The J gene is TRBJ1-2, the V gene TRBV27; 10 positions match TRBD1. After removal of 6 bases from V and 3 bases from J, the junction contained 7 bases not matched to a gene. The CDR3 is 15 residues long. Germline CDR1 is MNHEY and CDR2 is SMNVEV (reference sequence). The CDR3 is CASSIGTGAYYGYTF. CDR3 DNA: TGTGCCAGCAGCATCGGGACAGGGGCCTACTATGGCTACACCTTC.

This clonotype was detected many times. The rearrangement joins TRBV6-5 to TRBJ1-3; D remains unclear. This CDR3 has 18 residues. In germline, CDR1 is MNHEY, CDR2 SVGAGI. With 4 bases removed from V and 0 bases from J, the gap between germline ends came to 19 bases. The CDR3 DNA is TGTGCCAGCAGTTCCCTTCCACCCGGACGACTCTCTGGAAACACCATATATTTT. Amino acids: CASSSLPPGRLSGNTIYF.

The table lists this clonotype with many counts. The junction does not match germline at one end; this may be a read error. The chain combines TRBV30 with TRBJ1-2, with D uncertain. Germline V CDR1 and CDR2: GTSNPN, SVGIG (reference sequence). The CDR3 length is 13 residues. The CDR3 is CAWSVRLNDGYTF. CDR3 DNA: TGTGCCTGGAGTGTAAGGCTTAACGATGGCTACACCTTC.

V usage is TRBV20-1 and J usage is TRBJ2-5; 8 bases agree with TRBD1. With V trimmed by 3 bases and J by 4 bases, 7 bases remained unmatched. CDR3 length equals 14 residues. CDR1 and CDR2 (germline): DFQATT, SNEGSKA (reference sequence). The CDR3 sequence is CSASPGQGGETQYF. CDR3 DNA sequence: TGCAGTGCTAGCCCCGGACAGGGCGGAGAGACCCAGTACTTC.

This clonotype was counted many times. The chain has TRBV20-1 and TRBJ2-3; D possibly corresponds to TRBD2 (7 bases). Per germline, CDR1 DFQATT and CDR2 SNEGSKA (reference sequence). This CDR3 is 15 amino acids long. Trimming cost V 5 bases and J 0 bases, with 15 bases left between them. CDR3 bases: TGCAGTGCTTTGGGGGGGCCGGCTAGCACAGATACGCAGTATTTT. Translated, it gives CSALGGPASTDTQYF.

In this sample, this clonotype turned up many times. The chain joins TRBV3-1 to TRBJ1-2; D is unresolved. The germline V gene has CDR1 LGHDT and CDR2 YNNKEL (reference sequence). The V end was cut by 1 base, the J end by 4 bases, with 10 bases between. The CDR3 runs 14 residues. The CDR3 region is CASSQGPGPYGYTF. CDR3 bases: TGTGCCAGCAGCCAAGGACCAGGCCCCTATGGCTACACCTTC.

This clonotype was counted ten times or more. The rearrangement joins TRBV7-9 to TRBJ2-1, with 11 bases lining up with TRBD1. The CDR3 sequence is 15 residues long. V dropped 5 bases and J dropped 2; count of bases not matched to a gene: 2. The germline V gene has CDR1 SEHNR and CDR2 FQNEAQ (reference sequence). CDR3 coding DNA: TGTGCCAGCAGCGGACAGGGGGCGGCCTACAATGAGCAGTTCTTC. It codes for CASSGQGAAYNEQFF.

The chain carries TRBV10-1 and TRBJ2-3; perhaps TRBD1 as D (5 bases). The germline V gene has CDR1 WNHNN and CDR2 SYGVQD (reference sequence). Trimming took 2 bases from V and 6 from J, leaving 21 bases between them. The CDR3 runs 17 residues. The CDR3 protein is CASSEIGQGLVMDTQYF. The CDR3 nucleotides are TGCGCCAGCAGTGAGATAGGACAAGGATTAGTGATGGATACGCAGTATTTT.

At least ten counts were recorded for this clonotype. V and J are TRBV12-3 or TRBV12-4 and TRBJ2-5; D is undetermined. The ends were cut back, 2 bases at V and 9 bases at J, with 13 bases in the middle. The CDR3 runs 13 residues. The CDR3 loop reads CASSLYPIGSQYF. In nucleotides, the CDR3 is TGTGCCAGCAGTTTATATCCAATAGGGTCCCAGTACTTC.

The V gene is TRBV28, the J gene TRBJ2-1, with 7 bases aligning to TRBD1. The trim removed 3 bases at V and 4 bases at J, leaving 6 bases unmatched. The CDR3 contains 15 residues. From germline, CDR1 is MDHEN and CDR2 SYDVKM. CDR3 protein: CASSLWTGLYNEQFF. The CDR3 region has the DNA TGTGCCAGCAGTTTGTGGACAGGCCTGTACAATGAGCAGTTCTTC.

This clonotype appeared many times. The chain joins TRBV7-8 to TRBJ2-4; possible D gene TRBD1, 5 bases. V lost 1 base to trimming and J lost 0 bases, with 16 bases between them. The CDR3 is 18 amino acids. CDR1 SGHVS and CDR2 FQNEAQ come from the germline V gene. The CDR3 DNA reads TGTGCCAGCAGCTTAGGGCTTAGGGGCGCGCCAGCCAAAAACATTCAGTACTTC. It translates to CASSLGLRGAPAKNIQYF.